The 32 T cell receptor beta chains given below trace back to one sample, sequenced in a study of T cell responses to AZD1222 COVID-19 vaccine. Here immunoSEQ multiplex PCR was the method, and the copy in TCRdb shows in-frame clones only, minus some. The sample shows about 180,000 clones, about nine tenths of them seen only once. Specimen: peripheral blood, collected on day 0 of AZD1222 vaccination. The receptors originated from an adult in good health.

This chain links TRBV7-8 with TRBJ1-1, with TRBD1 matching over 7 bases. The germline V gene has CDR1 SGHVS and CDR2 FQNEAQ. The CDR3 is made up of 13 amino acids. Losses at the gene ends were 3 bases for V and 4 bases for J; bases not matched to a gene: 2. CDR3 region: CASSLRDSTEAFF. The CDR3 DNA sequence: TGTGCCAGCAGCTTGCGGGACAGCACTGAAGCTTTCTTT.

This CDR3 reads CAISVAAVNEQYF. DNA of the CDR3: TGTGCCATCAGTGTCGCGGCGGTTAACGAGCAGTACTTC. The chain has TRBV10-3 and TRBJ2-7; D is unresolved. Looked up from germline, CDR1 is ENHRY and CDR2 is SYGVKD. This CDR3 region has 13 residues. Between the trimmed V and J ends, which lost 4 bases and 5 bases, there was a span of 12 bases.

The V gene is TRBV6-6, the J gene TRBJ1-5; D is uncertain. Germline V gene lookup returns CDR1 MNHNY and CDR2 SVGAGI (reference sequence). There are 13 residues in the CDR3. V lost 4 bases, J lost 6 bases, and 10 bases lay in between. This CDR3 is CASSSHARQPQHF. The CDR3 DNA is TGTGCCAGCAGTTCGCATGCTCGTCAGCCCCAGCATTTT.

A few counts support this clone. The rearrangement uses TRBV3-1 (or the pseudogene TRBV3-2) and TRBJ1-1, with D tentatively TRBD1 (5 bases). The V end was cut by 0 bases, the J end by 5 bases, with 19 bases between. Germline V gene lookup returns CDR1 LGHDT and CDR2 YNNKEL (reference sequence). The CDR3 totals 17 residues. CDR3 DNA sequence: TGTGCCAGCAGCCAAGAAGGTGGCAGGGCCCCCTGGACTGAAGCTTTCTTT. Translating it yields CASSQEGGRAPWTEAFF.

The rearrangement joins TRBV6-5 to TRBJ2-3; D gene ambiguous. Germline V CDR1 and CDR2: MNHEY, SVGAGI. The germline V and J ends were trimmed by 5 bases and 0 bases, with 9 bases remaining between them. The CDR3 spans 14 residues. CDR3 bases: TGTGCCAGCAGTCGAGACGGTAGCACAGATACGCAGTATTTT. This gives the protein CASSRDGSTDTQYF.

Comments on this clone: The same CDR3 is also encoded by other DNA sequences in this sample. J is TRBJ1-2 and V is TRBV9; tentative D call: TRBD1 (6 bases). Trimming took off 4 bases at V and 7 bases at J, with 8 bases between the two ends. The CDR3 extends over 11 amino acids. Germline assignment: CDR1 SGDLS and CDR2 YYNGEE. CDR3 coding DNA: TGTGCCAGCAGCTCCAGGGGTGGCTACACCTTC. Translated: CASSSRGGYTF.

This chain links TRBV5-6 with TRBJ1-2, with a weak D call TRBD1 (6 bases). V lost 0 bases to trimming and J lost 0 bases, with 12 bases between them. The germline V gene has CDR1 SGHDT and CDR2 YYEEEE. This CDR3 comprises 16 residues. CDR3 sequence: CASSLGTARANYGYTF. CDR3 DNA sequence: TGTGCCAGCAGCTTGGGGACAGCCAGGGCTAACTATGGCTACACCTTC.

The chain employs TRBV6-5 and TRBJ1-1; no definite D call. Looked up from germline, CDR1 is MNHEY and CDR2 is SVGAGI. Trimming took off 5 bases at V and 1 base at J, with 14 bases between the two ends. The CDR3 contains 15 residues. The DNA for the CDR3 is TGTGCCAGCAGTCCCCCCCAAAGCGGGAACACTGAAGCTTTCTTT. As protein: CASSPPQSGNTEAFF.

The chain joins TRBV29-1 to TRBJ1-1; D might be TRBD1 (5 bases). Germline V gives CDR1 SQVTM, CDR2 ANQGSEA. The CDR3 runs 13 residues. V was pared by 4 bases and J by 5 bases, with 14 bases between. The CDR3 here is CSVVFLGETEAFF. The CDR3 nucleotides are TGCAGCGTTGTGTTTCTGGGGGAAACTGAAGCTTTCTTT.

The chain employs TRBV9 and TRBJ1-2; weak D call: TRBD1 (5 bases). Germline CDR1 is SGDLS and CDR2 is YYNGEE. The CDR3 loop spans 14 amino acids. V lost 3 bases and J lost 4, with 13 bases in between. The CDR3 here is CASSARQSLYGYTF. In DNA form, the CDR3 reads TGTGCCAGCAGCGCGAGACAGTCCCTCTATGGCTACACCTTC.

The chain carries TRBV5-1 and TRBJ1-2, with 7 nucleotides matching TRBD1. Losses at the gene ends were 4 bases for V and 7 bases for J; bases not matched to a gene: 7. CDR3 size: 13 residues. Germline CDR1 and CDR2: SGHRS and YFSETQ. Written as DNA, the CDR3 is TGCGCCAGCAGCCAAGAGACAGGGTCTGGCTACACCTTC. Amino acid sequence: CASSQETGSGYTF.

This chain links TRBV14 with TRBJ1-1, with D possibly being TRBD1 (5 bases). This CDR3 is built from 13 residues. Trimming took 0 bases from V and 12 from J, leaving 14 bases between them. Germline CDR1 SGHDN, CDR2 FVKESK. The CDR3 loop reads CASSQDWEGESFF. CDR3 in DNA: TGTGCCAGCAGCCAAGATTGGGAAGGGGAGTCTTTCTTT.

The chain carries TRBV27 and TRBJ1-6; D may be TRBD1 (5 bases). Germline loops: CDR1 MNHEY, CDR2 SMNVEV (reference sequence). The CDR3 has 13 amino acids. V was shortened by 2 bases and J by 13 bases, with 12 bases between the two germline ends. The chain's CDR3 is CASSLKGAYPLHF. CDR3 bases: TGTGCCAGCAGTTTAAAAGGGGCATACCCCCTCCACTTT.

The V and J genes are TRBV6-5 and TRBJ2-7; 8 nucleotides match TRBD2. Germline lookup yields CDR1 MNHEY and CDR2 SVGAGI. J was trimmed by 9 bases and V by 0 bases; bases with no gene match: 13. The length of the CDR3 is 16 residues. The CDR3 DNA reads as TGTGCCAGCAGTTACTCTACTAGCGGAGACCCTCTGGGGCAGTACTTC. Amino acid sequence: CASSYSTSGDPLGQYF.

The sample holds a few counts of this clone. The J gene is TRBJ1-1, the V gene TRBV5-1, with 7 positions matching TRBD1. With 1 base clipped from V and 7 bases from J, the junction kept 10 bases outside the gene matches. The CDR3 spans 15 residues. Germline CDR1 reads SGHRS; CDR2 reads YFSETQ. CDR3 loop: CASSLSSAGGFEAFF. The CDR3 coding sequence is TGCGCCAGCAGCTTGTCTTCTGCAGGGGGGTTTGAAGCTTTCTTT.

J is TRBJ2-1 and V is TRBV6-2 or TRBV6-3, with 7 bases aligning to TRBD1. With V trimmed by 4 bases and J by 5 bases, 8 bases remained unmatched. CDR1 is MNHEY, CDR2 SVGEGT, per germline. There are 15 residues in the CDR3. The CDR3: CASSFSRTGDNEQFF. The CDR3 DNA reads TGTGCCAGCAGTTTTAGTCGGACAGGAGACAATGAGCAGTTCTTC.

The CDR3 is CASSQDRGQGDEQYF. The CDR3 region has the DNA TGCGCCAGCAGCCAAGACAGGGGGCAGGGGGACGAGCAGTACTTC. The chain combines TRBV4-1 with TRBJ2-7; 8 bases align to TRBD1. In germline, CDR1 is MGHRA, CDR2 YSYEKL. This CDR3 is 15 amino acids long. With 0 bases clipped from V and 5 bases from J, the junction kept 6 bases outside the gene matches.

This CDR3 reads CASSYLTVNTEAFF. The DNA of the CDR3 is TGTGCCAGCAGCTATCTGACAGTGAACACTGAAGCTTTCTTT. The genes are TRBV5-5 and TRBJ1-1; D may be TRBD1 (5 bases). The CDR3 is 14 amino acids. V was pared by 3 bases and J by 0 bases, with 9 bases between. Germline CDR1 reads SGHKS; CDR2 reads YYEKEE (reference sequence).

This clone is a singleton in its sample. CDR3 in DNA: TGTGCCAGCAGCTCTACAGACTCAAGCAATCAGCCCCAGCATTTT. It codes for CASSSTDSSNQPQHF. This rearrangement joins TRBV28 to TRBJ1-5; no firm D call. Germline V lookup: CDR1 MDHEN, CDR2 SYDVKM. The CDR3 has 15 residues. V was cut by 6 bases and J by 1 base, with 13 bases left in between.

The gene calls are TRBV7-6 and TRBJ1-1; D gene uncertain. Per germline, CDR1 SGHVS and CDR2 FNYEAQ. CDR3 size: 17 residues. With 5 bases removed from V and 0 bases from J, the gap between germline ends came to 19 bases. The CDR3 region has the DNA TGTGCCAGCAGCCCCGCCGAACCGAGCGTGATGAACACTGAAGCTTTCTTT. Its translation is CASSPAEPSVMNTEAFF.

This clone was picked up one time. The chain combines TRBV7-3 with TRBJ2-2; no firm D call. Germline-derived CDR1 and CDR2 are SGHTA and FQGTGA. Trimming stripped 5 bases from V and 3 bases from J, with 13 bases between. The CDR3 runs 15 residues. This CDR3 reads CASSNFPGDTGELFF. The CDR3 DNA follows: TGTGCCAGCAGCAATTTCCCCGGTGACACCGGGGAGCTGTTTTTT.

This clone was picked up a small number of times. The CDR3 nucleotides are TGTGCCAGCAGTGGCCCTAGGCGGGGGATGCCACATGGCTACACCTTC. Its translation: CASSGPRRGMPHGYTF. This chain links TRBV6-1 with TRBJ1-2, with D perhaps TRBD1 (5 bases). Germline lookup yields CDR1 MNHNS and CDR2 SASEGT. This CDR3 is built from 16 residues. The germline V and J ends were trimmed by 4 bases and 6 bases, with 21 bases remaining between them.

The rearrangement uses TRBV30 and TRBJ1-2; 7 nucleotides match TRBD1. J lost 7 bases, V lost 4 bases, and 9 bases had no gene match. This CDR3 has 13 amino acids. CDR1 and CDR2 from the germline V gene are GTSNPN and SVGIG (reference sequence). CDR3: CAWTMTGSGGYTF. CDR3 nucleotides: TGTGCCTGGACGATGACAGGGTCCGGTGGCTACACCTTC.

CDR3 sequence reads: CASSLGGLSYEQYF. The CDR3 region has the DNA TGTGCCAGCAGCTTAGGAGGGCTCTCCTACGAGCAGTACTTC. The chain combines TRBV7-2 with TRBJ2-7; D is possibly TRBD2 (5 bases). Deletions cut 1 base from V and 0 bases from J, with 7 bases between. The CDR3 is made up of 14 amino acids. The V gene's germline CDR1 is SGHTA and CDR2 FQGNSA.

CDR3 in amino acids: CASSLATGGTEAFF. For the CDR3, the DNA is TGTGCCAGCAGTTTAGCGACAGGGGGCACTGAAGCTTTCTTT. The rearrangement links TRBV27 to TRBJ1-1; the match to TRBD1 covers 9 bases. The CDR3 extends over 14 amino acids. Germline-derived CDR1 and CDR2 are MNHEY and SMNVEV (reference sequence). The V and J ends lost 2 bases and 4 bases, in that order; junction bases with no gene match: 2.

The rearrangement uses TRBV30 and TRBJ1-3; D is unclear. The germline V gene has CDR1 GTSNPN and CDR2 SVGIG (reference sequence). V was pared by 1 base and J by 3 bases, with 10 bases between. This CDR3 comprises 14 residues. The CDR3 bases are TGTGCCTGGAGTGGTGCGGTACTTGGAAACACCATATATTTT. Protein: CAWSGAVLGNTIYF. The entire variable domain, with the rest obtained from reference TRBV30 and TRBJ1-3, is as follows: SQTIHQWPATLVQPVGSPLSLECTVEGTSNPNLYWYRQAAGRGLQLLFYSVGIGQISSEVPQNLSASRPQDRQFILSSKKLLLSDSGFYLCAWSGAVLGNTIYFGEGSWLTVV.

CDR3 sequence reads: CASTLGRLAYNEQFF. DNA of the CDR3: TGTGCCAGCACCCTAGGGCGACTGGCCTACAATGAGCAGTTCTTC. The rearrangement joins TRBV2 to TRBJ2-1; no definite D call. The V end lost 7 bases, the J end lost 2 bases, and 15 bases lay between the germline ends. The CDR3 sequence is 15 residues long. Germline V CDR1 and CDR2: SNHLY, FYNNEI.

DNA for the CDR3: TGTGCCACCAGTGATTTCGGGACAAAGAACAATGAGCAGTTCTTC. It yields the protein CATSDFGTKNNEQFF. The chain links TRBV24-1 to TRBJ2-1; TRBD1 is a possible D gene (6 bases). Germline V gives CDR1 KGHDR, CDR2 SFDVKD. There are 15 residues in the CDR3. The V end lost 1 base, the J end lost 5 bases, and 11 bases lay between the germline ends.

This sequence joins TRBV25-1 and TRBJ2-7; perhaps D is TRBD1 or TRBD2 (5 bases each). CDR1 MGHDK and CDR2 SYGVNS come from the germline V gene. V lost 4 bases and J lost 6, with 7 bases in between. The CDR3 extends over 11 amino acids. CDR3 sequence: CASSGGFEQYF. DNA of the CDR3: TGTGCCAGCAGTGGGGGGTTCGAGCAGTACTTC.

The V call is TRBV11-3, the J call TRBJ2-7, with D possibly being TRBD2 (6 bases). The length of the CDR3 is 14 residues. Germline values: CDR1 SGHNT, CDR2 YENEEA. With 3 bases removed from V and 2 bases from J, the gap between germline ends came to 11 bases. CDR3 loop: CASSFRGVTYEQYF. The CDR3 nucleotides are TGTGCCAGCAGCTTCCGCGGGGTGACCTACGAGCAGTACTTC.

The gene calls are TRBV6-1 and TRBJ2-7; D is unclear. V was clipped by 1 base and J by 3 bases, with 13 bases between them. Germline assignment: CDR1 MNHNS and CDR2 SASEGT. The length of the CDR3 is 15 residues. CDR3: CASSEEARRIYEQYF. CDR3 coding DNA: TGTGCCAGCAGTGAAGAGGCCAGGAGAATCTACGAGCAGTACTTC.

The chain links TRBV28 to TRBJ2-7; 9 bases map to TRBD1. V was pared by 5 bases and J by 6 bases, with 8 bases of the junction left unmatched. In germline, CDR1 is MDHEN, CDR2 SYDVKM. The CDR3 covers 14 residues. CDR3 DNA sequence: TGTGCCAGCAGTCTCCCGGGACAGGGTGCCGAGCAGTACTTC. The encoded protein is CASSLPGQGAEQYF.